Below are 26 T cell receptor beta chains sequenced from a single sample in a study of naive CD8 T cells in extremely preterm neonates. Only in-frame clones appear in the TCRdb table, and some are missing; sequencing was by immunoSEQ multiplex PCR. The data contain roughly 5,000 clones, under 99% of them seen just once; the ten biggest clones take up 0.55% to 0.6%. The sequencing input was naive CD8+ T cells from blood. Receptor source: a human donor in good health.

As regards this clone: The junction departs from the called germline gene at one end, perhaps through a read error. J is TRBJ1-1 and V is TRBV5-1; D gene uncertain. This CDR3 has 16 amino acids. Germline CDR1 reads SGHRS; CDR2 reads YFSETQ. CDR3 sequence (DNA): TGCGCCAGCAGCTTGTTTCGTGGGGAGCTGAAGACTGAAGCTTTCTTT. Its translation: CASSLFRGELKTEAFF.

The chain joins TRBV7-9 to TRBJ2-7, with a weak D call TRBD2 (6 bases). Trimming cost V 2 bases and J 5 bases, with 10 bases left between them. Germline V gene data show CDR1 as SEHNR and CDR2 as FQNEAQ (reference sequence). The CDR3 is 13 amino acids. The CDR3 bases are TGTGCCAGCAGCTTAACGGGAGCCGACGAGCAGTACTTC. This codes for CASSLTGADEQYF.

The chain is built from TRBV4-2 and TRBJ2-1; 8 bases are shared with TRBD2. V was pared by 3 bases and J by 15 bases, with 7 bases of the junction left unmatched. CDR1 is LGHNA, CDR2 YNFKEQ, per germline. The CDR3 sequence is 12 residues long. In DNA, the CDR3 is TGTGCCAGCAGCCAGCCAGCGGGAGCTTTGTTCTTC. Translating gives CASSQPAGALFF.

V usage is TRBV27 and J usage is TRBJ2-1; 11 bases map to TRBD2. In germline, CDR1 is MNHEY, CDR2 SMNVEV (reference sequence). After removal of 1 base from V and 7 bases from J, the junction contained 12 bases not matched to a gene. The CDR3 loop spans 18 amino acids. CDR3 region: CASSLFTSGSNPLNEQFF. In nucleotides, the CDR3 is TGTGCCAGCAGTTTATTTACTAGCGGGAGTAACCCCCTTAATGAGCAGTTCTTC.

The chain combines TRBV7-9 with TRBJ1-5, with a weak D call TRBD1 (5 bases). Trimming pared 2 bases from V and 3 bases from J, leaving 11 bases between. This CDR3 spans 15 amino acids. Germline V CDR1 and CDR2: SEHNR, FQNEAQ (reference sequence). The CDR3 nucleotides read TGTGCCAGCAGCTTACCCAAGGACAACAATCAGCCCCAGCATTTT. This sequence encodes CASSLPKDNNQPQHF.

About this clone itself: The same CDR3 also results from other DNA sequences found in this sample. The CDR3 DNA reads as TGTGCCAGCAGTTTGGGGGCCGGTGAGCAGTTCTTC. It yields the protein CASSLGAGEQFF. The V gene is TRBV27, the J gene TRBJ2-1; a possible D gene is TRBD1 (6 bases). The CDR3 covers 12 residues. Trimming left V 3 bases short and J 9 bases short, with 9 bases between. CDR1 MNHEY and CDR2 SMNVEV come from the germline V gene (reference sequence).

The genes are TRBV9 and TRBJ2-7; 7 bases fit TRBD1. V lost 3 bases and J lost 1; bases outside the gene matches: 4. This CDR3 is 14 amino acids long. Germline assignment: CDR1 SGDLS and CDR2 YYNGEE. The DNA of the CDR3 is TGTGCCAGCAGCGGCCGGGACAGTTCCTACGAGCAGTACTTC. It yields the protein CASSGRDSSYEQYF.

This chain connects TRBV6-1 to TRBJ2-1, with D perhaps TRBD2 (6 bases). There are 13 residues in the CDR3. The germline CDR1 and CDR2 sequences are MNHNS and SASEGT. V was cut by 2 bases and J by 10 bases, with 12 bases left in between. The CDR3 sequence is CASSEWRAVEQFF. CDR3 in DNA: TGTGCCAGCAGTGAATGGAGGGCAGTAGAGCAGTTCTTC.

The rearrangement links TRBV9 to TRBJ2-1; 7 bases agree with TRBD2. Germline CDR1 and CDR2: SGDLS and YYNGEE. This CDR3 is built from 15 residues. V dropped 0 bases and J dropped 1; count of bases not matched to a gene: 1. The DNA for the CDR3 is TGTGCCAGCAGCGTAGGGGGGGGTTCCTACAATGAGCAGTTCTTC. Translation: CASSVGGGSYNEQFF.

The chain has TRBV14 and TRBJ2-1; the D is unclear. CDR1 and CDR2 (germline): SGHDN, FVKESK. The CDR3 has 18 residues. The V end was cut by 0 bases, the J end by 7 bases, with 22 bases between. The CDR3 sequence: CASSQDDGSLNPFNEQFF. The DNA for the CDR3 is TGTGCCAGCAGCCAAGATGATGGTAGCCTCAACCCCTTTAATGAGCAGTTCTTC.

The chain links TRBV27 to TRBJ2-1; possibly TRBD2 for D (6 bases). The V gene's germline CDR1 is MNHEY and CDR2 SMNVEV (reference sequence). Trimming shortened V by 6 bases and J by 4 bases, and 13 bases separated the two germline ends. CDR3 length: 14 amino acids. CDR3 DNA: TGTGCCAGCAGCCAGGGACTTCCTTACAATGAGCAGTTCTTC. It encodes CASSQGLPYNEQFF.

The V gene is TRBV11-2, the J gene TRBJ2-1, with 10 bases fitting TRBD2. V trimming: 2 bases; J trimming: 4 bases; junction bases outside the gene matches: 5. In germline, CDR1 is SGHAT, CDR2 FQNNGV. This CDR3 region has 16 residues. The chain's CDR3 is CASSLTWTSGYNEQFF. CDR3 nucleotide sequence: TGTGCCAGCAGCTTAACGTGGACTAGCGGTTACAATGAGCAGTTCTTC. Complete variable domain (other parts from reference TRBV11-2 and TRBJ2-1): EAGVAQSPRYKIIEKRQSVAFWCNPISGHATLYWYQQILGQGPKLLIQFQNNGVVDDSQLPKDRFSAERLKGVDSTLKIQPAKLEDSAVYLCASSLTWTSGYNEQFFGPGTRLTVL.

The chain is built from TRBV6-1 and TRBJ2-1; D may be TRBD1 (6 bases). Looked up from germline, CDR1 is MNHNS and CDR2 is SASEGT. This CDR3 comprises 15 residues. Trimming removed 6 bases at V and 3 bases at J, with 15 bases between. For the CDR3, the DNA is TGTGCCAGCAGATCCCGGGACACCTACTACAATGAGCAGTTCTTC. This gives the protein CASRSRDTYYNEQFF.

The CDR3 DNA sequence: TGTGCCGCAATGAACAGGGCCGGGGAGCTGTTTTTT. This gives the protein CAAMNRAGELFF. This chain uses TRBV19 with TRBJ2-2; tentatively, D is TRBD1 (6 bases). Per the germline V gene, CDR1 is LNHDA and CDR2 is SQIVND (reference sequence). The V end lost 11 bases, the J end lost 6 bases, and 13 bases lay between the germline ends. CDR3 length equals 12 residues.

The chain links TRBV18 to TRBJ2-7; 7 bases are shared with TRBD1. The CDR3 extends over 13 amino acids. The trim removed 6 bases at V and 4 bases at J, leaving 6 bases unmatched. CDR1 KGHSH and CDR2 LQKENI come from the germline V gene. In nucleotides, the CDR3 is TGTGCCAGCTCGATGGGACAGAATTACGAGCAGTACTTC. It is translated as CASSMGQNYEQYF. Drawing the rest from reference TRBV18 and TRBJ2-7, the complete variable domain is NAGVMQNPRHLVRRRGQEARLRCSPMKGHSHVYWYRQLPEEGLKFMVYLQKENIIDESGMPKERFSAEFPKEGPSILRIQQVVRGDSAAYFCASSMGQNYEQYFGPGTRLTVT.

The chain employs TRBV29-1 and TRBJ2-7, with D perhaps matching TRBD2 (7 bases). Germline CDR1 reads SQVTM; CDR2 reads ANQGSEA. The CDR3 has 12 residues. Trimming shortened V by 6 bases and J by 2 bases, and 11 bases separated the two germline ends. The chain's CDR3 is CSVGGGPYEQYF. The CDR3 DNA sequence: TGCAGCGTAGGGGGGGGTCCCTACGAGCAGTACTTC.

The CDR3: CASSFRHKEKPQHF. DNA for the CDR3: TGTGCCAGCAGCTTTCGGCACAAGGAGAAGCCCCAGCATTTT. This chain links TRBV7-3 with TRBJ1-5; D is unclear. The length of the CDR3 is 14 residues. In germline, CDR1 is SGHTA, CDR2 FQGTGA. Trimming took off 3 bases at V and 8 bases at J, with 14 bases between the two ends.

This CDR3 is CASGYPHGRERSTGELFF. The CDR3 nucleotides read TGTGCCAGCGGATACCCACACGGCAGGGAACGAAGCACCGGGGAGCTGTTTTTT. The rearrangement joins TRBV7-2 to TRBJ2-2; tentatively, D is TRBD1 (5 bases). CDR1 SGHTA and CDR2 FQGNSA come from the germline V gene. V lost 8 bases to trimming and J lost 4 bases, with 26 bases between them. The length of the CDR3 is 18 residues.

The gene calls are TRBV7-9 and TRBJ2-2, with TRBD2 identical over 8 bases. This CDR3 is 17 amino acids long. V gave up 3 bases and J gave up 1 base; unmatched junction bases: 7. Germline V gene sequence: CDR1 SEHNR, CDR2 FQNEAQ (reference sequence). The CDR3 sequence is CASSFLPSGQNTGELFF. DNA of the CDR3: TGTGCCAGCAGCTTTCTCCCTAGCGGGCAGAACACCGGGGAGCTGTTTTTT. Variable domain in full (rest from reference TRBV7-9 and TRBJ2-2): DTGVSQNPRHKITKRGQNVTFRCDPISEHNRLYWYRQTLGQGPEFLTYFQNEAQLEKSRLLSDRFSAERPKGSFSTLEIQRTEQGDSAMYLCASSFLPSGQNTGELFFGEGSRLTVL.

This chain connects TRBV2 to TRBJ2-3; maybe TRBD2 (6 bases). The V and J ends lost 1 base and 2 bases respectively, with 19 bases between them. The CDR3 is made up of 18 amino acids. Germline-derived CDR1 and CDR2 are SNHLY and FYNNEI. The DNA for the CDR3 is TGTGCCAGCAGTGAAGGGCCTTGGCGGAGGGGCCTCACAGATACGCAGTATTTT. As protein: CASSEGPWRRGLTDTQYF. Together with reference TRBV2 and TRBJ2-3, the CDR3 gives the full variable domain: EPEVTQTPSHQVTQMGQEVILRCVPISNHLYFYWYRQILGQKVEFLVSFYNNEISEKSEIFDDQFSVERPDGSNFTLKIRSTKLEDSAMYFCASSEGPWRRGLTDTQYFGPGTRLTVL.

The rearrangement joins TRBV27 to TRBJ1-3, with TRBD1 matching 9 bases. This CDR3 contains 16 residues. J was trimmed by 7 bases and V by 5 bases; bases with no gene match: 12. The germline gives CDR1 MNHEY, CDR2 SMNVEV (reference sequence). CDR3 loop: CASSPGQGIVGNTIYF. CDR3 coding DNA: TGTGCCAGCAGTCCGGGACAGGGAATAGTTGGTAACACCATATATTTT.

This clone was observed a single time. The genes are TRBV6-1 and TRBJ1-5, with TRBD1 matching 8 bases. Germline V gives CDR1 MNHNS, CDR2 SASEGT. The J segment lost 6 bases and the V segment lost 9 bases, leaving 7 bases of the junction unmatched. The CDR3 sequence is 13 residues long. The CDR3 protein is CASQQGEGQPQHF. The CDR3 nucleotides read TGTGCCAGTCAACAGGGGGAAGGTCAGCCCCAGCATTTT.

The DNA of the CDR3 is TGTGCCAGCAGCTGGAAGCGGGAGTCTTCCTACAATGAGCAGTTCTTC. It translates to CASSWKRESSYNEQFF. The rearrangement links TRBV5-4 to TRBJ2-1; TRBD2 matches at 8 bases. Germline V gene lookup returns CDR1 SGHNT and CDR2 YYREEE (reference sequence). This CDR3 contains 16 residues. The junction had 6 bases not matched to a gene; V was cut back by 3 bases and J by 1 base.

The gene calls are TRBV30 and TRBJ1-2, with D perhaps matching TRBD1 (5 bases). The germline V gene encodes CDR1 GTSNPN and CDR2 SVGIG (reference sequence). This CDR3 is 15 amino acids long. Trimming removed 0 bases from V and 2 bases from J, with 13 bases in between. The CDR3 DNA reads TGTGCCTGGAGTGTACGGTGGGGCGGAAACTATGGCTACACCTTC. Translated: CAWSVRWGGNYGYTF.

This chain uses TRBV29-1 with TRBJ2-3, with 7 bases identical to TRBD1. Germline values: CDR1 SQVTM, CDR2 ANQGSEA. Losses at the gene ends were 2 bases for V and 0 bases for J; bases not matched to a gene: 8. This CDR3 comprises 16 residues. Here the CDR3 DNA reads TGCAGCGTTGAATCAGGGGACAGCTCTAGCACAGATACGCAGTATTTT. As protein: CSVESGDSSSTDTQYF.

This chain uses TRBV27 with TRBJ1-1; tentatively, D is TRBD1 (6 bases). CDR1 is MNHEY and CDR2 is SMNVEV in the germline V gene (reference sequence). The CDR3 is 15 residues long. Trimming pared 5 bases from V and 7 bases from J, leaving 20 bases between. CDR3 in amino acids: CASSKGTTEPGEAFF. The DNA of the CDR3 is TGTGCCAGCAGTAAGGGGACAACTGAACCAGGTGAAGCTTTCTTT.